The entry below gives a single T cell receptor (beta chain) sequence along with its context. These data are taken from a study of T cells in localized non-small cell lung cancer. TCRdb's table, derived via immunoSEQ multiplex PCR, lists solely in-frame clones and lacks some. The repertoire holds around 130,000 clones, with roughly 90% as singletons. The germline CDR1 and CDR2 sequences are MNHEY and SMNVEV (reference sequence). CDR3 length: 13 residues. V lost 6 bases and J 0 bases, leaving 9 bases between the germline ends. This receptor was obtained from a female donor at least 60 years old with stage I lung adenocarcinoma. The specimen comprised peripheral blood, sampled before any cancer treatment. The rearrangement uses TRBV27 and TRBJ2-7, with D perhaps TRBD2 (5 bases). CDR3 residues: CASSDTSSYEQYF. In DNA form, the CDR3 reads TGTGCCAGCAGCGATACTAGCTCCTACGAGCAGTACTTC.